Presented here are 20 T cell receptor beta chains from one specimen sequenced in a study of early T cells in non-severe SARS-CoV-2 infection. TCRdb redid the calling of the 5' RACE reads with MiXCR, one entry per CDR3 protein. The sample lists approximately 76,000 distinct CDR3 sequences; 12% were seen once. What was sequenced was whole blood. The origin of the receptors is an adult who was a healthcare worker with PCR-confirmed SARS-CoV-2 infection or an uninfected control (not recorded which).

This chain joins TRBV5-1 and TRBJ2-3; D call uncertain. V shed 4 bases and J shed 6 bases, with 15 bases lying between them. The CDR3 extends over 14 amino acids. Germline lookup yields CDR1 SGHRS and CDR2 YFSETQ. The CDR3 coding sequence is TGCGCCAGCAGCCCCTCCCCGCCATCGGATACGCAGTATTTT. Protein product: CASSPSPPSDTQYF.

This clonotype was detected many times. This chain connects TRBV7-6 to TRBJ2-3, with 7 bases identical to TRBD2. Trimming removed 5 bases from V and 0 bases from J; junction bases left unmatched: 5. The V gene's germline CDR1 is SGHVS and CDR2 FNYEAQ. The CDR3 has 15 residues. The CDR3 nucleotides read TGTGCCAGCAGCCGAGCGGGGTCTAGCACAGATACGCAGTATTTT. This translates into CASSRAGSSTDTQYF.

This clonotype showed up many times. V gene TRBV29-1 combines with J gene TRBJ2-3; D not certain. Trimming took 0 bases from V and 6 from J, leaving 10 bases between them. Germline CDR1 SQVTM, CDR2 ANQGSEA. CDR3 length: 13 amino acids. The CDR3: CSVEDSIADTQYF. The CDR3 DNA is TGCAGCGTTGAAGATTCAATAGCTGATACGCAGTATTTT.

This clonotype was observed many times. V and J are TRBV19 and TRBJ2-5; tentatively, D is TRBD1 (5 bases). Looked up from germline, CDR1 is LNHDA and CDR2 is SQIVND (reference sequence). Trimming pared 6 bases from V and 4 bases from J, leaving 12 bases between. The CDR3 runs 13 residues. CDR3 bases: TGTGCCAGTAGCACCGTTAGGGGAGAGACCCAGTACTTC. It translates to CASSTVRGETQYF.

The J gene is TRBJ1-2, the V gene TRBV18; TRBD1 matches 8 bases. The germline V gene has CDR1 KGHSH and CDR2 LQKENI. The CDR3 runs 14 residues. V shed 5 bases, J shed 2 bases, and the junction held 4 bases outside the gene matches. CDR3 coding DNA: TGTGCCAGCTCATCGACAGGGGCCAACTATGGCTACACCTTC. Translating it yields CASSSTGANYGYTF.

As to this clonotype: Since a much larger clone is just one base distant, this may be a read error. The V call is TRBV6-5, the J call TRBJ2-3; maybe TRBD1 (6 bases). This CDR3 spans 13 amino acids. Germline CDR1 reads MNHEY; CDR2 reads SVGAGI. The CDR3 bases are TGTGCCAGCAGAGTACAGGGAACGGATACGCGGTATTTT. Protein: CASRVQGTDTRYF.

This clonotype has ten or more counts. The CDR3 DNA reads TGCGCCAGCTGCCGACTGGGGGACAATGAGCAGTTCTTC. It specifies CASCRLGDNEQFF. The chain carries TRBV10-2 and TRBJ2-1, with D possibly called TRBD1 or TRBD2 (5 bases each). Germline V gives CDR1 WSHSY, CDR2 SAAADI. The CDR3 totals 13 residues. Trimming took off 8 bases at V and 5 bases at J, with 13 bases between the two ends.

This clonotype has a handful of counts. The chain couples TRBV25-1 to TRBJ1-5; TRBD1 matches at 7 bases. Germline CDR1 MGHDK, CDR2 SYGVNS. The CDR3 has 13 amino acids. The ends lost 6 bases at V and 7 bases at J; junction bases unmatched: 6. The CDR3 is CASSTGVGQPQHF. In DNA, the CDR3 is TGTGCCAGCAGCACAGGGGTGGGGCAGCCCCAGCATTTT.

This clonotype was seen at least ten times. This rearrangement joins TRBV12-3 or TRBV12-4 to TRBJ2-5; perhaps TRBD1 as D (5 bases). Trimming stripped 6 bases from V and 4 bases from J, with 9 bases between. The CDR3 loop spans 12 amino acids. Here the CDR3 reads CASSRQRETQYF. The CDR3 DNA reads as TGTGCCAGCAGCAGACAGAGAGAGACCCAGTACTTC.

This clonotype was observed a handful of times. This chain joins TRBV4-2 and TRBJ2-7; TRBD2 agrees at 9 bases. This CDR3 has 16 residues. V shed 0 bases and J 9 bases; nucleotides not matched to a gene: 12. Germline lookup yields CDR1 LGHNA and CDR2 YNFKEQ. The CDR3 region has the DNA TGTGCCAGCAGCCAAGATACGCTAGCGGGGCCTCATGGGCAGTACTTC. The encoded protein is CASSQDTLAGPHGQYF.

This clonotype was observed many times. The chain carries TRBV10-3 and TRBJ1-2, with D unclear. V was cut by 0 bases and J by 3 bases, with 8 bases left in between. The CDR3 covers 14 residues. The germline CDR1 and CDR2 sequences are ENHRY and SYGVKD. Here the CDR3 DNA reads TGTGCCATCAGTGAGTCGGACGGGGACTATGGCTACACCTTC. Its protein is CAISESDGDYGYTF.

The table lists this clonotype with many counts. V gene TRBV6-1 combines with J gene TRBJ2-2; tentatively, D is TRBD2 (5 bases). V lost 10 bases and J 5 bases, leaving 17 bases between the germline ends. CDR3 length equals 14 residues. Germline lookup yields CDR1 MNHNS and CDR2 SASEGT. The CDR3 DNA reads as TGTGCCACACATTTGTACGGGGAAACCGGGGAGCTGTTTTTT. Residues: CATHLYGETGELFF.

This clonotype was seen repeatedly, ten times or more. The chain has TRBV9 and TRBJ2-5; 9 nucleotides agree with TRBD2. Germline loops: CDR1 SGDLS, CDR2 YYNGEE. This CDR3 spans 13 amino acids. Trimming took 3 bases from V and 5 from J; bases not matched to a gene: 2. In DNA form, the CDR3 reads TGTGCCAGCAGCGCCGGACTAGCGGAGACCCAGTACTTC. As protein: CASSAGLAETQYF. Looking up the rest from reference TRBV9 and TRBJ2-5 gives the full variable domain: DSGVTQTPKHLITATGQRVTLRCSPRSGDLSVYWYQQSLDQGLQFLIQYYNGEERAKGNILERFSAQQFPDLHSELNLSSLELGDSALYFCASSAGLAETQYFGPGTRLLVL.

The chain has TRBV9 and TRBJ2-1, with 11 bases fitting TRBD2. Germline values: CDR1 SGDLS, CDR2 YYNGEE. Trimming at V came to 0 bases and at J to 4 bases, leaving 3 bases not matched to a gene. This CDR3 contains 16 residues. CDR3 sequence reads: CASSVGLAGTYNEQFF. CDR3 DNA sequence: TGTGCCAGCAGCGTAGGACTAGCGGGAACGTACAATGAGCAGTTCTTC.

This clonotype was observed at least ten times. The V gene is TRBV30, the J gene TRBJ1-5; D call uncertain. This CDR3 spans 12 amino acids. The ends were cut back, 2 bases at V and 4 bases at J, with 6 bases in the middle. Germline loops: CDR1 GTSNPN, CDR2 SVGIG (reference sequence). The CDR3 loop reads CAWSLRNQPQHF. The CDR3 DNA sequence: TGTGCCTGGAGTCTAAGGAATCAGCCCCAGCATTTT.

This clonotype was counted a few times. This chain connects TRBV29-1 to TRBJ1-5; D is unresolved. CDR3 length: 12 amino acids. Trimming cost V 4 bases and J 4 bases, with 8 bases left between them. Germline V lookup: CDR1 SQVTM, CDR2 ANQGSEA. The CDR3: CSVGMVNQPQHF. CDR3 DNA: TGCAGCGTTGGCATGGTTAATCAGCCCCAGCATTTT.

This clonotype was recorded at least ten times. The chain employs TRBV11-2 and TRBJ2-2; no reliable D call. The CDR3 contains 12 residues. With 6 bases removed from V and 6 bases from J, the gap between germline ends came to 8 bases. Germline-derived CDR1 and CDR2 are SGHAT and FQNNGV. As DNA, the CDR3 is TGTGCCAGCAGGATGTCAGCCGGGGAGCTGTTTTTT. This translates into CASRMSAGELFF.

The chain links TRBV12-3 or TRBV12-4 to TRBJ2-5; D unresolved. The CDR3 runs to 12 residues. Between the trimmed V and J ends, which lost 5 bases and 5 bases, there was a span of 9 bases. The CDR3 is CASSLVYETQYF. The CDR3 nucleotides are TGTGCCAGCAGTCTAGTTTACGAGACCCAGTACTTC.

This clonotype was seen a handful of times. CDR3 protein: CASSLVVNEQFF. In DNA, the CDR3 is TGTGCCAGCAGCTTAGTCGTAAATGAGCAGTTCTTC. The rearrangement uses TRBV11-2 and TRBJ2-1; D ambiguous. Trimming left V 1 base short and J 7 bases short, with 5 bases between. In germline, CDR1 is SGHAT, CDR2 FQNNGV. This CDR3 has 12 amino acids.

This clonotype appeared many times. V gene TRBV6-2 or TRBV6-3 combines with J gene TRBJ1-1; the D gene is possibly TRBD1 (5 bases). The CDR3 covers 15 residues. CDR1 and CDR2 (germline): MNHEY, SVGEGT. Between the trimmed V and J ends, which lost 6 bases and 6 bases, there was a span of 20 bases. CDR3: CASRLGWGADAEAFF. The CDR3 DNA is TGTGCCAGCAGATTAGGGTGGGGCGCGGACGCTGAAGCTTTCTTT.